This T cell receptor beta chain was obtained from a study of cytomegalovirus exposure and HLA in healthy donors. Profiled with immunoSEQ multiplex PCR; TCRdb holds only in-frame clones, not every one. The data hold approximately 97,000 clones, with 80% to 95% observed a single time. Germline V gene sequence: CDR1 SGHRS, CDR2 YFSETQ. The CDR3 length is 17 residues. The V segment lost 0 bases and the J segment 0 bases; nucleotides outside the gene matches: 6. The material sequenced was PBMCs. The V and J genes are TRBV5-1 and TRBJ2-3; the match to TRBD2 covers 8 bases. The source of this sequence is a woman aged 25 to 39 in good health and CMV-seropositive. The CDR3 nucleotides are TGCGCCAGCAGCTTGGCCCCAACTAGCGGAAGCACAGATACGCAGTATTTT. This translates into CASSLAPTSGSTDTQYF.